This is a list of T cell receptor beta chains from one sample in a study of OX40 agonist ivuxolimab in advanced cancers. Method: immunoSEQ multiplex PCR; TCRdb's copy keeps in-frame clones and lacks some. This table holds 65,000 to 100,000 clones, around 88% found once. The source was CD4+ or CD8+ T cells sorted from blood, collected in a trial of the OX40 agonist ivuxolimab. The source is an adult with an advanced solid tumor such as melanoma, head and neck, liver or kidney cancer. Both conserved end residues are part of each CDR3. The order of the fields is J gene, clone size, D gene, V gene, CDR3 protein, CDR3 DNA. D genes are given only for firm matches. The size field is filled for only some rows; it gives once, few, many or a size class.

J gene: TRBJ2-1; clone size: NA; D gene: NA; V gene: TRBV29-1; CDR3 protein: CSVDVRSYNEQFF; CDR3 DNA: TGCAGCGTTGATGTGAGATCCTACAATGAGCAGTTCTTC
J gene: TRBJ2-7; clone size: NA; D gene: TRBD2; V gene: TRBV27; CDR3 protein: CASSTERLAGMVYEQYF; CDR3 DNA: TGTGCCAGCAGTACAGAGAGGCTAGCGGGAATGGTATACGAGCAGTACTTC
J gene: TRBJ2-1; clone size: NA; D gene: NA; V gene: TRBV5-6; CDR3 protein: CASSLGRISAYNEQFF; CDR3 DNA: TGTGCCAGCAGCTTGGGGAGGATCTCCGCCTACAATGAGCAGTTCTTC
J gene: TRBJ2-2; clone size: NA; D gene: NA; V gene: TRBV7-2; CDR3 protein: CASSPPPWGGELFF; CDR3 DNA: TGTGCCAGCAGCCCCCCCCCGTGGGGCGGGGAGCTGTTTTTT
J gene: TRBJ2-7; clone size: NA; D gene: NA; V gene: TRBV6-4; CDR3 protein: CASSVELAEIYEQYF; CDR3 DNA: TGTGCCAGCAGTGTAGAACTAGCTGAAATCTACGAGCAGTACTTC
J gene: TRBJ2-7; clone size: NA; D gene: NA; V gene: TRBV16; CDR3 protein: CASSQGGSFSYEQYF; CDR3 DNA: TGTGCCAGCAGCCAGGGGGGCTCGTTCTCCTACGAGCAGTACTTC
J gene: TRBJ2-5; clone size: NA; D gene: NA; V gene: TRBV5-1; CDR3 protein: CASSVQSPQETQYF; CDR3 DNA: TGCGCCAGCAGCGTACAGAGTCCCCAAGAGACCCAGTACTTC
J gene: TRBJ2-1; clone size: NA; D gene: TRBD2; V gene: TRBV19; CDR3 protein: CASSIDLSASGSNEQFF; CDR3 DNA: TGTGCCAGTAGTATAGATCTTAGTGCTAGCGGTTCTAATGAGCAGTTCTTC
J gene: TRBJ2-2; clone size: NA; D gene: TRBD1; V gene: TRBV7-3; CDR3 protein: CASSLTIQGTGELFF; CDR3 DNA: TGTGCCAGCAGCTTAACCATACAGGGGACCGGGGAGCTGTTTTTT
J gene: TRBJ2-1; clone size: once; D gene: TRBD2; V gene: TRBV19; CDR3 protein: CASSIEASGSYNEQFF; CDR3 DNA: TGTGCCAGTAGTATAGAGGCCAGCGGGAGCTACAATGAGCAGTTCTTC
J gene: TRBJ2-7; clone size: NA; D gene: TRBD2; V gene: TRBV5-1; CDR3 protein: CASSHGLAGGEQYF; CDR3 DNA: TGCGCCAGCAGCCACGGACTAGCGGGAGGCGAGCAGTACTTC
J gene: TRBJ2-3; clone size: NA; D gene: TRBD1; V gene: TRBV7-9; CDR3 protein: CASSSLQGAGDTQYF; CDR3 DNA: TGTGCCAGCAGCTCTTTACAGGGGGCCGGAGATACGCAGTATTTT